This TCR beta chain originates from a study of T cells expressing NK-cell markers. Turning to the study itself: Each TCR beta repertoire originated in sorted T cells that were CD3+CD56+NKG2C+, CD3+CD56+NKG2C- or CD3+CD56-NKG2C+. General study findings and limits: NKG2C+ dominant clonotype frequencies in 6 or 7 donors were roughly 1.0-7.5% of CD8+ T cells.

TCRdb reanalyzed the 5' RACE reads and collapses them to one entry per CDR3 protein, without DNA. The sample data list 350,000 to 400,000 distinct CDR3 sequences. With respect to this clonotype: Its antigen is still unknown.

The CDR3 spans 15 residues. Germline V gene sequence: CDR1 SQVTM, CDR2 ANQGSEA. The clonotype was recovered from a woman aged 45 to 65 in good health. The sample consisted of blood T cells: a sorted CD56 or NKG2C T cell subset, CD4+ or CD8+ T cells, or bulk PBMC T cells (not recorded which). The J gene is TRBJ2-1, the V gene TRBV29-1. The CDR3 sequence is CSVGPVGGSYNEQFF.